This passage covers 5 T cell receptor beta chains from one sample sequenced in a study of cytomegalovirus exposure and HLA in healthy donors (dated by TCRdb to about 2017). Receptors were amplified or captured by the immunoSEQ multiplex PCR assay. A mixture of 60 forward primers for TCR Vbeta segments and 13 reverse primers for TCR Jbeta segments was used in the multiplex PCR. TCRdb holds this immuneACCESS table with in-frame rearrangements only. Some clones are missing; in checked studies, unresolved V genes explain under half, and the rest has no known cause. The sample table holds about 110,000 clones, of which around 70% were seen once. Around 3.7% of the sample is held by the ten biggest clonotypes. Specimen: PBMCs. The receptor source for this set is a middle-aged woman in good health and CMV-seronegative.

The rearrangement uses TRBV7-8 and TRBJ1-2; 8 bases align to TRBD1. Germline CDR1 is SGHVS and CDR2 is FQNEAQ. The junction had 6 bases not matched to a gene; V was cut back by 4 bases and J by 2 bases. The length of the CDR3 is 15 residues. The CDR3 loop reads CASSSPRTGNYGYTF. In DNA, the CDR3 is TGTGCCAGCAGCTCCCCCCGGACAGGGAACTATGGCTACACCTTC.

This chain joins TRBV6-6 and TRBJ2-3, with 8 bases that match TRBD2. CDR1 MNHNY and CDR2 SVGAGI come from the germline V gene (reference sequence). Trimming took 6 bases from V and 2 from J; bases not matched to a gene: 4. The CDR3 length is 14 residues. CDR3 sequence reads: CASSRGGNTDTQYF. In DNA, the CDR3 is TGTGCCAGCAGCCGGGGGGGTAACACAGATACGCAGTATTTT.

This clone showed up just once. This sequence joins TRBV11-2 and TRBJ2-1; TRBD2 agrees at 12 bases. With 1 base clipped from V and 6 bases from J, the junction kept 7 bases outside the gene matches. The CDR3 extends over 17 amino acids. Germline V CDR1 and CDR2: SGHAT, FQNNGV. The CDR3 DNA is TGTGCCAGCAGCTTAGCTCTAGCGGGAGGGGGTCCCAATGAGCAGTTCTTC. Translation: CASSLALAGGGPNEQFF.

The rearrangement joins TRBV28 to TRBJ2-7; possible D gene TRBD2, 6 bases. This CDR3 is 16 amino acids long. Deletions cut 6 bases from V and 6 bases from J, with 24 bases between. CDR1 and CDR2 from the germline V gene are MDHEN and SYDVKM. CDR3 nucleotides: TGTGCCAGCAGCTCCCCCGGGACTCCCGTTGGAACCGAGCAGTACTTC. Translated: CASSSPGTPVGTEQYF.

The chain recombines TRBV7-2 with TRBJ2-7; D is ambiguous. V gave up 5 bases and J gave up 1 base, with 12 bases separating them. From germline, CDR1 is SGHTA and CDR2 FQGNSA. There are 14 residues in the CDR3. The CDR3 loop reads CASSPRLSSYEQYF. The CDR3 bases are TGTGCCAGCAGCCCAAGACTTTCTTCCTACGAGCAGTACTTC.